These T cell receptor beta chains were read from a single sample in a study of OX40 agonist ivuxolimab in advanced cancers. Some clones are missing from TCRdb's copy, which holds only in-frame ones; the method was immunoSEQ multiplex PCR. Of approximately 79,000 clones in the sample, about 88% are singletons; the top ten hold 0.85% to 1%. The material was CD4+ or CD8+ T cells sorted from blood, obtained in a trial of the OX40 agonist ivuxolimab. The source is an adult with an advanced solid tumor such as melanoma, head and neck, liver or kidney cancer. Each CDR3 is given with its conserved first and last residue. A D gene is named only where the DNA matches it firmly. Size is stated for part of the rows, as once, few or many counts, or as a class when the clone is expanded.

CDR3 protein: CASPAGREQYF
CDR3 DNA: TGTGCCAGTCCGGCAGGGCGCGAGCAGTACTTC
J gene: TRBJ2-7
D gene: -
V gene: TRBV19
clone size: -

CDR3 protein: CASSYSTGNTEAFF
CDR3 DNA: TGTGCCAGCAGTTACTCGACCGGGAACACTGAAGCTTTCTTT
J gene: TRBJ1-1
D gene: -
V gene: TRBV6-6
clone size: -

CDR3 protein: CASSRTPGLAFNEQFF
CDR3 DNA: TGTGCCAGCAGCCGAACCCCGGGACTAGCGTTCAATGAGCAGTTCTTC
J gene: TRBJ2-1
D gene: TRBD2
V gene: TRBV13
clone size: -

CDR3 protein: CATSSTRTGELFF
CDR3 DNA: TGTGCCACCAGCAGTACCAGGACCGGGGAGCTGTTTTTT
J gene: TRBJ2-2
D gene: -
V gene: TRBV15
clone size: -

CDR3 protein: CASRTHQQGGTEAFF
CDR3 DNA: TGTGCCAGTAGGACGCACCAACAGGGGGGTACTGAAGCTTTCTTT
J gene: TRBJ1-1
D gene: TRBD1
V gene: TRBV19
clone size: -

CDR3 protein: CASSPTGGNNEQFF
CDR3 DNA: TGTGCCAGCAGCCCTACAGGGGGTAACAATGAGCAGTTCTTC
J gene: TRBJ2-1
D gene: TRBD1
V gene: TRBV7-3
clone size: -

CDR3 protein: CAWGQPNYGYTF
CDR3 DNA: TGTGCCTGGGGACAACCCAACTATGGCTACACCTTC
J gene: TRBJ1-2
D gene: -
V gene: TRBV30
clone size: -

CDR3 protein: CASSQPWRGGRRETQYF
CDR3 DNA: TGCGCCAGCAGCCAACCCTGGCGGGGGGGTCGTCGGGAGACCCAGTACTTC
J gene: TRBJ2-5
D gene: TRBD2
V gene: TRBV4-1
clone size: -

CDR3 protein: CASKGGSLETQYF
CDR3 DNA: TGTGCCAGCAAGGGGGGGAGCCTGGAGACCCAGTACTTC
J gene: TRBJ2-5
D gene: -
V gene: TRBV25-1
clone size: -

CDR3 protein: CASSLRTFNYGYTF
CDR3 DNA: TGTGCCAGTAGTCTTCGGACTTTTAACTATGGCTACACCTTC
J gene: TRBJ1-2
D gene: -
V gene: TRBV19
clone size: once

CDR3 protein: CASSVYRGQGTEAFF
CDR3 DNA: TGTGCCAGCAGCGTGTACAGGGGCCAGGGCACTGAAGCTTTCTTT
J gene: TRBJ1-1
D gene: TRBD1
V gene: TRBV7-9
clone size: -

CDR3 protein: CASSLQGDYEQYF
CDR3 DNA: TGCGCCAGCAGCTTACAGGGGGACTACGAGCAGTACTTC
J gene: TRBJ2-7
D gene: TRBD1
V gene: TRBV5-1
clone size: -

CDR3 protein: CSLGTNYGYTF
CDR3 DNA: TGCAGCCTCGGAACTAACTATGGCTACACCTTC
J gene: TRBJ1-2
D gene: -
V gene: TRBV20-1
clone size: -

CDR3 protein: CASNLGRMEVYGYTF
CDR3 DNA: TGTGCCAGCAACCTTGGGAGAATGGAGGTCTATGGCTACACCTTC
J gene: TRBJ1-2
D gene: -
V gene: TRBV5-6
clone size: -

CDR3 protein: CASSWTDSRAGELFF
CDR3 DNA: TGCGCCAGCAGCTGGACAGACTCGCGCGCCGGGGAGCTGTTTTTT
J gene: TRBJ2-2
D gene: -
V gene: TRBV5-1
clone size: -

CDR3 protein: CASRGQSYEQYF
CDR3 DNA: TGCGCCAGCAGGGGACAATCCTACGAGCAGTACTTC
J gene: TRBJ2-7
D gene: -
V gene: TRBV5-1
clone size: -

CDR3 protein: CASSFKGHFYEQYF
CDR3 DNA: TGTGCCAGCAGTTTCAAGGGACACTTCTACGAGCAGTACTTC
J gene: TRBJ2-7
D gene: -
V gene: TRBV6-6
clone size: -

CDR3 protein: CAIQGVGFPPNTEAFF
CDR3 DNA: TGTGCCATTCAGGGGGTGGGGTTCCCCCCGAACACTGAAGCTTTCTTT
J gene: TRBJ1-1
D gene: -
V gene: TRBV21-1
clone size: -

CDR3 protein: CSGGGHNEQFF
CDR3 DNA: TGCAGCGGCGGGGGGCACAATGAGCAGTTCTTC
J gene: TRBJ2-1
D gene: TRBD2
V gene: TRBV29-1
clone size: once

CDR3 protein: CASSLKAGGPQETQYF
CDR3 DNA: TGTGCCAGCAGCTTGAAGGCAGGGGGCCCCCAAGAGACCCAGTACTTC
J gene: TRBJ2-5
D gene: TRBD1
V gene: TRBV5-4
clone size: once

CDR3 protein: CASSFGSSYEKLFF
CDR3 DNA: TGTGCCAGCAGTTTTGGCAGTTCTTATGAAAAACTGTTTTTT
J gene: TRBJ1-4
D gene: -
V gene: TRBV6-5
clone size: -

CDR3 protein: CASSVAGQGYEQYF
CDR3 DNA: TGTGCCAGCAGCGTAGCGGGACAGGGCTACGAGCAGTACTTC
J gene: TRBJ2-7
D gene: TRBD1
V gene: TRBV9
clone size: -

CDR3 protein: CASSPGLAGVNTQYF
CDR3 DNA: TGTGCCAGCAGCCCGGGACTAGCGGGAGTTAATACGCAGTATTTT
J gene: TRBJ2-3
D gene: TRBD2
V gene: TRBV7-9
clone size: many

CDR3 protein: CASTPPDRTNQPQHF
CDR3 DNA: TGTGCCAGTACCCCCCCCGACAGGACCAATCAGCCCCAGCATTTT
J gene: TRBJ1-5
D gene: -
V gene: TRBV19
clone size: -

CDR3 protein: CASSSRDRYSYEQYF
CDR3 DNA: TGTGCCAGCAGCTCCCGGGACAGATACTCCTACGAGCAGTACTTC
J gene: TRBJ2-7
D gene: -
V gene: TRBV21-1
clone size: -

CDR3 protein: CASSKDRAAYNEQFF
CDR3 DNA: TGTGCCAGCAGTAAGGACAGGGCGGCCTACAATGAGCAGTTCTTC
J gene: TRBJ2-1
D gene: TRBD1
V gene: TRBV6-5
clone size: -

CDR3 protein: CASSTDRVDHYEQYF
CDR3 DNA: TGTGCCAGCAGCACGGACAGGGTTGACCACTACGAGCAGTACTTC
J gene: TRBJ2-7
D gene: TRBD1
V gene: TRBV2
clone size: -

CDR3 protein: CASRRAPTGREKLFF
CDR3 DNA: TGTGCCAGTAGGCGAGCTCCTACAGGGCGAGAAAAACTGTTTTTT
J gene: TRBJ1-4
D gene: -
V gene: TRBV19
clone size: -

CDR3 protein: CASRRNGQGIYEQYF
CDR3 DNA: TGTGCCAGCAGGCGAAATGGACAGGGGATCTACGAGCAGTACTTC
J gene: TRBJ2-7
D gene: TRBD1
V gene: TRBV7-2
clone size: -

CDR3 protein: CASSQPDGLEKLFF
CDR3 DNA: TGTGCCAGCAGCCAACCTGATGGGTTGGAAAAACTGTTTTTT
J gene: TRBJ1-4
D gene: -
V gene: TRBV5-5
clone size: -

CDR3 protein: CASSGQSNQPQHF
CDR3 DNA: TGTGCCAGCAGTGGTCAGAGCAATCAGCCCCAGCATTTT
J gene: TRBJ1-5
D gene: -
V gene: TRBV6-1
clone size: -

CDR3 protein: CASRPRTSGVRSSYEQYF
CDR3 DNA: TGTGCCAGTAGGCCTAGGACTAGCGGGGTAAGGAGCTCCTACGAGCAGTACTTC
J gene: TRBJ2-7
D gene: TRBD2
V gene: TRBV2
clone size: -

CDR3 protein: CASSHSGSVSQYF
CDR3 DNA: TGTGCCAGCAGTCACTCCGGATCTGTCTCCCAGTATTTT
J gene: TRBJ2-3
D gene: -
V gene: TRBV6-1
clone size: -

CDR3 protein: CASSTQQGANYGYTF
CDR3 DNA: TGTGCCAGTAGTACCCAACAGGGGGCAAACTATGGCTACACCTTC
J gene: TRBJ1-2
D gene: TRBD1
V gene: TRBV19
clone size: -

CDR3 protein: CAISESPEANYGYTF
CDR3 DNA: TGTGCCATCAGTGAGTCGCCGGAAGCTAACTATGGCTACACCTTC
J gene: TRBJ1-2
D gene: -
V gene: TRBV10-3
clone size: -

CDR3 protein: CASSQETGNQPQHF
CDR3 DNA: TGTGCCAGCAGCCAAGAGACGGGGAATCAGCCCCAGCATTTT
J gene: TRBJ1-5
D gene: -
V gene: TRBV4-2
clone size: -

CDR3 protein: CAWSGPAYNEQFF
CDR3 DNA: TGTGCCTGGAGTGGCCCAGCTTACAATGAGCAGTTCTTC
J gene: TRBJ2-1
D gene: -
V gene: TRBV30
clone size: -

CDR3 protein: CASSAVGQLYEQYF
CDR3 DNA: TGTGCCAGCAGTGCAGTGGGACAGCTATACGAGCAGTACTTC
J gene: TRBJ2-7
D gene: TRBD1
V gene: TRBV6-1
clone size: few

CDR3 protein: CASSRTGRNTEAFF
CDR3 DNA: TGCGCCAGCAGCAGGACAGGGAGGAACACTGAAGCTTTCTTT
J gene: TRBJ1-1
D gene: TRBD1
V gene: TRBV10-2
clone size: many

CDR3 protein: CASSIDGQGMENGYTF
CDR3 DNA: TGTGCCAGTAGTATAGATGGACAGGGGATGGAGAATGGCTACACCTTC
J gene: TRBJ1-2
D gene: TRBD1
V gene: TRBV19
clone size: few

CDR3 protein: CASSSQPGGGTEAFF
CDR3 DNA: TGTGCCAGCAGTTCCCAGCCAGGGGGCGGAACTGAAGCTTTCTTT
J gene: TRBJ1-1
D gene: TRBD1
V gene: TRBV27
clone size: -

CDR3 protein: CASSWGSMNTEAFF
CDR3 DNA: TGTGCCAGCAGCTGGGGCAGTATGAACACTGAAGCTTTCTTT
J gene: TRBJ1-1
D gene: -
V gene: TRBV5-8
clone size: -

CDR3 protein: CASSAQQGWHEQYF
CDR3 DNA: TGTGCCAGCAGCGCTCAACAGGGGTGGCACGAGCAGTACTTC
J gene: TRBJ2-7
D gene: TRBD1
V gene: TRBV7-9
clone size: -

CDR3 protein: CASSLPPPMNTEAFF
CDR3 DNA: TGTGCCAGCAGTTTACCCCCACCGATGAACACTGAAGCTTTCTTT
J gene: TRBJ1-1
D gene: -
V gene: TRBV27
clone size: -

CDR3 protein: CAISESGVGDQPQHF
CDR3 DNA: TGTGCCATCAGTGAGTCGGGGGTAGGGGATCAGCCCCAGCATTTT
J gene: TRBJ1-5
D gene: -
V gene: TRBV10-3
clone size: -

CDR3 protein: CASSPTGSGANVLTF
CDR3 DNA: TGTGCCAGCTCACCGACAGGATCCGGGGCCAACGTCCTGACTTTC
J gene: TRBJ2-6
D gene: -
V gene: TRBV18
clone size: -

CDR3 protein: CASRSRKNEQYF
CDR3 DNA: TGTGCCAGCAGGTCCCGGAAGAACGAGCAGTACTTC
J gene: TRBJ2-7
D gene: -
V gene: TRBV6-4
clone size: -

CDR3 protein: CAISSSGGSSYEQYF
CDR3 DNA: TGTGCCATCAGCTCAAGCGGGGGGAGCTCCTACGAGCAGTACTTC
J gene: TRBJ2-7
D gene: TRBD2
V gene: TRBV10-3
clone size: -

CDR3 protein: CASSYSAKLNYGYTF
CDR3 DNA: TGTGCCAGCAGTTACTCGGCAAAACTCAACTATGGCTACACCTTC
J gene: TRBJ1-2
D gene: -
V gene: TRBV6-5
clone size: -

CDR3 protein: CASSPIQGSTVNEQFF
CDR3 DNA: TGTGCCAGTAGTCCAATACAGGGTTCTACGGTCAATGAGCAGTTCTTC
J gene: TRBJ2-1
D gene: -
V gene: TRBV19
clone size: -

CDR3 protein: CASNGGGHYGYTF
CDR3 DNA: TGTGCCAGCAACGGAGGGGGTCACTATGGCTACACCTTC
J gene: TRBJ1-2
D gene: -
V gene: TRBV6-1
clone size: -

CDR3 protein: CASSQDLLAGGGDTQYF
CDR3 DNA: TGTGCCAGCAGCCAAGATCTACTAGCGGGAGGAGGAGATACGCAGTATTTT
J gene: TRBJ2-3
D gene: TRBD2
V gene: TRBV14
clone size: -

CDR3 protein: CASNPSRGGETQYF
CDR3 DNA: TGTGCCAGCAACCCGTCCCGGGGAGGAGAGACCCAGTACTTC
J gene: TRBJ2-5
D gene: -
V gene: TRBV2
clone size: -

CDR3 protein: CASSVQGPGNTIYF
CDR3 DNA: TGTGCCAGCAGCGTACAGGGTCCTGGAAACACCATATATTTT
J gene: TRBJ1-3
D gene: -
V gene: TRBV13
clone size: -

CDR3 protein: CASSPGTGSDTQYF
CDR3 DNA: TGTGCCAGCAGCCCTGGGACAGGGTCCGATACGCAGTATTTT
J gene: TRBJ2-3
D gene: TRBD1
V gene: TRBV6-1
clone size: -